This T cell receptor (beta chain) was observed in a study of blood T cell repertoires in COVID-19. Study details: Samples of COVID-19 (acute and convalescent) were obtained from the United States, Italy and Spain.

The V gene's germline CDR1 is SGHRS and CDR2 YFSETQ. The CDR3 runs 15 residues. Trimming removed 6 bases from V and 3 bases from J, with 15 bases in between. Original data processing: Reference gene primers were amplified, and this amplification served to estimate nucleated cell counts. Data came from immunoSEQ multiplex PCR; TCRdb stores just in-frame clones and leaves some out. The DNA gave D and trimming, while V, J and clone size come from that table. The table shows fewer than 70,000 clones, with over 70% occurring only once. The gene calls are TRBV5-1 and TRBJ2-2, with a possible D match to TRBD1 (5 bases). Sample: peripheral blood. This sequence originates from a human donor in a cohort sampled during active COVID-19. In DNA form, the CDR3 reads TGCGCCAGCAACCCAGGGCAGGGCTACACCGGGGAGCTGTTTTTT. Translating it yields CASNPGQGYTGELFF.